One sample yielded the 27 T cell receptor beta chains listed below, sequenced in a study of shared clonotypes between healthy human individuals. Some clones are missing from TCRdb's copy, which holds only in-frame ones; the method was immunoSEQ multiplex PCR. Of more than 2 million clones in the sample, over 85% were seen once. Positively selected for CCR7, the CD45RO-negative cells used as naive CD8 cells excluded terminally differentiated effector memory CD45RA+ cells. Source material: naive CD8+ T cells sorted from blood. The receptors come from a man younger than 30 in good health.

The chain combines TRBV7-9 with TRBJ2-1, with 11 nucleotides matching TRBD2. CDR1 SEHNR and CDR2 FQNEAQ come from the germline V gene (reference sequence). V trimming: 1 base; J trimming: 4 bases; junction bases outside the gene matches: 6. The CDR3 spans 17 residues. The CDR3 DNA is TGTGCCAGCAGCTTAGGTGCTAGCGGGAGGACTTACAATGAGCAGTTCTTC. This codes for CASSLGASGRTYNEQFF.

The chain recombines TRBV6-1 with TRBJ2-7; D might be TRBD1 (6 bases). The CDR3 loop spans 15 amino acids. Trimming removed 1 base at V and 3 bases at J, with 13 bases between. The germline gives CDR1 MNHNS, CDR2 SASEGT. The CDR3 region has the DNA TGTGCCAGCAGTGAAGGTACAGGGTTCTACTACGAGCAGTACTTC. Translating it yields CASSEGTGFYYEQYF.

V gene TRBV7-9 combines with J gene TRBJ2-1, with TRBD1 as a possible D gene (5 bases). This CDR3 is 16 amino acids long. The V end lost 3 bases, the J end lost 4 bases, and 16 bases lay between the germline ends. Germline-derived CDR1 and CDR2 are SEHNR and FQNEAQ (reference sequence). CDR3 sequence reads: CASSLIPGHQYNEQFF. The CDR3 DNA follows: TGTGCCAGCAGCTTGATTCCAGGACACCAGTACAATGAGCAGTTCTTC.

V is TRBV30 and J is TRBJ1-5; D unclear. CDR3 length: 14 residues. The germline V gene has CDR1 GTSNPN and CDR2 SVGIG (reference sequence). V was trimmed by 2 bases and J by 0 bases, leaving 8 bases between them. The CDR3: CAWSSVNSNQPQHF. The CDR3 bases are TGTGCCTGGAGTTCCGTTAATAGCAATCAGCCCCAGCATTTT.

This chain joins TRBV7-2 and TRBJ2-5; D is tentatively TRBD1 or TRBD2 (6 bases each). Germline lookup yields CDR1 SGHTA and CDR2 FQGNSA. V was clipped by 3 bases and J by 2 bases, with 13 bases between them. There are 15 residues in the CDR3. DNA of the CDR3: TGTGCCAGCAGCTTTTTCCGGGGGACACAAGAGACCCAGTACTTC. The encoded protein is CASSFFRGTQETQYF.

About this clone itself: This specimen includes other DNA sequences encoding the same CDR3. The V and J genes are TRBV5-6 and TRBJ1-1, with 7 bases lining up with TRBD1. V was pared by 5 bases and J by 8 bases, with 6 bases of the junction left unmatched. From germline, CDR1 is SGHDT and CDR2 YYEEEE. The CDR3 contains 12 residues. The CDR3 bases are TGTGCCAGCAGTCCGGGACAGCTCGAAGCTTTCTTT. It translates to CASSPGQLEAFF.

The V and J genes are TRBV19 and TRBJ2-1; 8 positions match TRBD2. CDR1 and CDR2 from the germline V gene are LNHDA and SQIVND (reference sequence). The ends lost 0 bases at V and 8 bases at J; junction bases unmatched: 12. The CDR3 runs to 17 residues. The CDR3 protein is CASSIDHSGIPLDEQFF. The CDR3 DNA reads as TGTGCCAGTAGTATAGACCATAGCGGGATCCCCTTGGATGAGCAGTTCTTC.

The count of this clone is one. V gene TRBV6-5 combines with J gene TRBJ2-1; D remains unclear. The CDR3 sequence is 13 residues long. The V gene's germline CDR1 is MNHEY and CDR2 SVGAGI. V was clipped by 2 bases and J by 6 bases, with 8 bases between them. Written as DNA, the CDR3 is TGTGCCAGCAGTTACGCGAAATTCAATGAGCAGTTCTTC. Its protein product is CASSYAKFNEQFF.

This rearrangement joins TRBV5-5 to TRBJ2-7, with D unclear. This CDR3 spans 15 amino acids. Germline values: CDR1 SGHKS, CDR2 YYEKEE (reference sequence). V was pared by 0 bases and J by 0 bases, with 10 bases between. CDR3 sequence reads: CASSLDRESSYEQYF. CDR3 coding DNA: TGTGCCAGCAGCTTGGACAGAGAGAGCTCCTACGAGCAGTACTTC.

A word on this clone: The sample holds other DNA sequences that translate to the same CDR3. J is TRBJ2-5 and V is TRBV10-2; TRBD2 might be the D (6 bases). Between the trimmed V and J ends, which lost 7 bases and 0 bases, there was a span of 12 bases. The length of the CDR3 is 14 residues. Germline V gene sequence: CDR1 WSHSY, CDR2 SAAADI. As DNA, the CDR3 is TGCGCCAGCAATGCCGGGAGCAACCAAGAGACCCAGTACTTC. Protein product: CASNAGSNQETQYF.

The chain carries TRBV19 and TRBJ1-5, with D uncertain. This CDR3 has 15 residues. The V gene's germline CDR1 is LNHDA and CDR2 SQIVND (reference sequence). V was cut by 2 bases and J by 7 bases, with 15 bases left in between. The CDR3 nucleotides are TGTGCCAGTAGTATATTCGGGGAAGCGGGACAGCCCCAGCATTTT. This gives the protein CASSIFGEAGQPQHF. The variable domain in full, completed from reference TRBV19 and TRBJ1-5, reads DGGITQSPKYLFRKEGQNVTLSCEQNLNHDAMYWYRQDPGQGLRLIYYSQIVNDFQKGDIAEGYSVSREKKESFPLTVTSAQKNPTAFYLCASSIFGEAGQPQHFGDGTRLSIL.

The rearrangement links TRBV5-4 to TRBJ2-3; maybe TRBD1 (5 bases). In germline, CDR1 is SGHNT, CDR2 YYREEE (reference sequence). The CDR3 extends over 13 amino acids. Trimming left V 2 bases short and J 5 bases short, with 9 bases between. The CDR3 here is CASSFMGLDTQYF. DNA of the CDR3: TGTGCCAGCAGCTTTATGGGGCTAGATACGCAGTATTTT.

With respect to this clone: Other DNA sequences in this sample translate to the same CDR3. The chain is built from TRBV2 and TRBJ2-7; D is undetermined. Germline CDR1 and CDR2: SNHLY and FYNNEI. With 0 bases removed from V and 0 bases from J, the gap between germline ends came to 6 bases. This CDR3 is 14 amino acids long. The CDR3 DNA reads as TGTGCCAGCAGTGAAGCGGCAGGCTCCTACGAGCAGTACTTC. Its translation is CASSEAAGSYEQYF.

V usage is TRBV27 and J usage is TRBJ2-7, with TRBD1 matching over 7 bases. This CDR3 region has 15 residues. Trimming cost V 4 bases and J 1 base; bases outside gene matches: 7. Germline V CDR1 and CDR2: MNHEY, SMNVEV (reference sequence). The CDR3 region is CASSWHQGESYEQYF. CDR3 DNA sequence: TGTGCCAGCAGTTGGCACCAGGGGGAGTCCTACGAGCAGTACTTC.

A note on this clone: The sample contains more than one DNA sequence encoding this CDR3. The V gene is TRBV6-5, the J gene TRBJ2-7; the D gene is possibly TRBD2 (5 bases). The V end was cut by 9 bases, the J end by 0 bases, with 12 bases between. Germline values: CDR1 MNHEY, CDR2 SVGAGI. The CDR3 totals 13 residues. The CDR3 region has the DNA TGTGCCAGTAGTCCGGGGAGCTCCTACGAGCAGTACTTC. It translates to CASSPGSSYEQYF.

The V gene is TRBV27, the J gene TRBJ2-5, with D uncertain. Germline V lookup: CDR1 MNHEY, CDR2 SMNVEV (reference sequence). V lost 4 bases, J lost 5 bases, and 14 bases lay in between. This CDR3 is built from 14 residues. CDR3: CASSSTPRSETQYF. The CDR3 nucleotides are TGTGCCAGCAGTTCCACCCCACGGAGTGAGACCCAGTACTTC.

The chain carries TRBV4-1 and TRBJ2-7; 12 bases are shared with TRBD1. The junction had 5 bases not matched to a gene; V was cut back by 1 base and J by 7 bases. In germline, CDR1 is MGHRA, CDR2 YSYEKL. The CDR3 is 15 amino acids. In nucleotides, the CDR3 is TGCGCCAGCAGCCAAGCGGGACAGGGGGCATGGGAGCAGTACTTC. Residues: CASSQAGQGAWEQYF.

Note on this clone: The sample holds other DNA sequences that translate to the same CDR3. The CDR3 loop is CASSVAGGSSYEQYF. The CDR3 nucleotides read TGTGCCAGCAGCGTAGCAGGGGGCAGCTCCTACGAGCAGTACTTC. The chain carries TRBV9 and TRBJ2-7; 8 bases fit TRBD1. CDR1 and CDR2 from the germline V gene are SGDLS and YYNGEE. Trimming cost V 0 bases and J 0 bases; bases outside gene matches: 2. The length of the CDR3 is 15 residues.

This chain uses TRBV13 with TRBJ2-5, with a possible D match to TRBD1 (6 bases). Germline loops: CDR1 PRHDT, CDR2 FYEKMQ (reference sequence). V was shortened by 0 bases and J by 4 bases, with 15 bases between the two germline ends. CDR3 length: 16 amino acids. CDR3 protein: CASSLGGSGVTETQYF. CDR3 bases: TGTGCCAGCAGCTTAGGCGGATCAGGGGTAACAGAGACCCAGTACTTC.

The rearrangement uses TRBV6-1 and TRBJ2-1, with unresolved D. V gave up 0 bases and J gave up 9 bases, with 18 bases separating them. CDR1 MNHNS and CDR2 SASEGT come from the germline V gene. The CDR3 has 16 amino acids. CDR3 sequence (DNA): TGTGCCAGCAGTGAAGCGCTTTGGACCTCCCAGTCTGAGCAGTTCTTC. This codes for CASSEALWTSQSEQFF.

The chain recombines TRBV28 with TRBJ1-5; no firm D call. With 8 bases removed from V and 3 bases from J, the gap between germline ends came to 11 bases. The CDR3 runs to 13 residues. The germline V gene has CDR1 MDHEN and CDR2 SYDVKM. CDR3 region: CASESTNNQPQHF. The CDR3 coding sequence is TGTGCCAGCGAATCGACAAACAATCAGCCCCAGCATTTT.

The gene calls are TRBV19 and TRBJ2-5; the match to TRBD2 covers 8 bases. J was trimmed by 0 bases and V by 1 base; bases with no gene match: 7. Germline CDR1 LNHDA, CDR2 SQIVND (reference sequence). The CDR3 spans 17 residues. The DNA for the CDR3 is TGTGCCAGTAGTATAGGGAGTAGCGGGGCCTACCAAGAGACCCAGTACTTC. This sequence encodes CASSIGSSGAYQETQYF.

The J gene is TRBJ2-2, the V gene TRBV11-2; no clear D gene. The V gene's germline CDR1 is SGHAT and CDR2 FQNNGV. The CDR3 covers 14 residues. The V end was cut by 5 bases, the J end by 0 bases, with 7 bases between. CDR3 residues: CASSGDSNTGELFF. CDR3 nucleotide sequence: TGTGCCAGCAGCGGCGACTCGAACACCGGGGAGCTGTTTTTT.

The chain employs TRBV7-9 and TRBJ1-1; D is ambiguous. Germline-derived CDR1 and CDR2 are SEHNR and FQNEAQ (reference sequence). The CDR3 loop spans 15 amino acids. Trimming took off 1 base at V and 3 bases at J, with 12 bases between the two ends. Here the CDR3 DNA reads TGTGCCAGCAGCTTAGAGGCCGGAGGGCACACTGAAGCTTTCTTT. This encodes CASSLEAGGHTEAFF. The variable domain in full, with the rest retrieved from reference TRBV7-9 and TRBJ1-1, is DTGVSQNPRHKITKRGQNVTFRCDPISEHNRLYWYRQTLGQGPEFLTYFQNEAQLEKSRLLSDRFSAERPKGSFSTLEIQRTEQGDSAMYLCASSLEAGGHTEAFFGQGTRLTVV.

The chain couples TRBV30 to TRBJ2-7; the D gene is possibly TRBD1 (6 bases). Germline values: CDR1 GTSNPN, CDR2 SVGIG (reference sequence). Trimming took off 2 bases at V and 2 bases at J, with 16 bases between the two ends. The CDR3 is 15 residues long. CDR3 in amino acids: CAWSSTGTSTYEQYF. The CDR3 coding sequence is TGTGCCTGGAGTTCAACCGGGACATCCACCTACGAGCAGTACTTC. The full variable domain, in which reference TRBV30 and TRBJ2-7 provide the parts outside the CDR3, is SQTIHQWPATLVQPVGSPLSLECTVEGTSNPNLYWYRQAAGRGLQLLFYSVGIGQISSEVPQNLSASRPQDRQFILSSKKLLLSDSGFYLCAWSSTGTSTYEQYFGPGTRLTVT.

The chain recombines TRBV5-4 with TRBJ2-2; tentatively, D is TRBD1 (6 bases). V dropped 2 bases and J dropped 4 bases, with 12 bases sitting between them. Per the germline V gene, CDR1 is SGHNT and CDR2 is YYREEE (reference sequence). CDR3 length equals 15 residues. The CDR3 coding sequence is TGTGCCAGCAGCTTCGGAATAGGGGGCACCGGGGAGCTGTTTTTT. Amino acid sequence: CASSFGIGGTGELFF.

This rearrangement joins TRBV6-5 to TRBJ2-7; 7 nucleotides align to TRBD1. The CDR3 consists of 14 residues. CDR1 is MNHEY, CDR2 SVGAGI, per germline. V was clipped by 4 bases and J by 5 bases; unmatched bases: 8. In DNA form, the CDR3 reads TGTGCCAGCAGTTTCGACAGGGCCAGGGACGAGCAGTACTTC. Translating it yields CASSFDRARDEQYF.